The clone carrying this T cell receptor beta chain was detected once. What it recognizes is unknown. This record comes from a study of graft-versus-host responses after intestinal transplantation. This table comes from immunoSEQ multiplex PCR, and its TCRdb copy is limited to in-frame clones, with some not included. Among over 65,000 clones listed, 80% to 95% were seen once. With 2 bases removed from V and 8 bases from J, the gap between germline ends came to 21 bases. The CDR3 spans 16 residues. Germline CDR1 and CDR2: MNHEY and SVGAGI. The rearrangement uses TRBV6-5 and TRBJ1-2; unclear D gene. The specimen was unstimulated CD8+ T cells sorted from spleen or lymph node cells, collected before transplant. The TCR originated in a human donor who was the organ donor for an intestinal transplant. Here the CDR3 reads CASSYGFSEIWFGYTF. CDR3 bases: TGTGCCAGCAGTTACGGTTTCAGCGAGATATGGTTCGGCTACACCTTC.